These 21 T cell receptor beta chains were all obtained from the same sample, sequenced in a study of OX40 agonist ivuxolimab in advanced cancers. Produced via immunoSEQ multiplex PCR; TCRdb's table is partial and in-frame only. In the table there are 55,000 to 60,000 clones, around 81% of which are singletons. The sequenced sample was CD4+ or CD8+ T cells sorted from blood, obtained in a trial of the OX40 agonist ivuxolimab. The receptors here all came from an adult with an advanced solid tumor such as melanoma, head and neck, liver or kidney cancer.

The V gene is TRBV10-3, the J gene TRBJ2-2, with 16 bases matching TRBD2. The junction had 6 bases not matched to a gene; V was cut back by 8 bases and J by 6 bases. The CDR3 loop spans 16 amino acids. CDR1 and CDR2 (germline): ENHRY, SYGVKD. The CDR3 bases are TGTGCCATCTCCGGAGGGACTAGCGGGGGGGCCGGGGAGCTGTTTTTT. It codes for CAISGGTSGGAGELFF.

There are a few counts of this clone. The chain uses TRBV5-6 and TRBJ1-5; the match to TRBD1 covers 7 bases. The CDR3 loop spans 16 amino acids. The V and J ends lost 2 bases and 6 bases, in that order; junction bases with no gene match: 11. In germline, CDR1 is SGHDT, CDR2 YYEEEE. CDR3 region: CASSLHRTGVPQPQHF. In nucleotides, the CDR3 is TGTGCCAGCAGCTTACACCGTACAGGGGTTCCTCAGCCCCAGCATTTT.

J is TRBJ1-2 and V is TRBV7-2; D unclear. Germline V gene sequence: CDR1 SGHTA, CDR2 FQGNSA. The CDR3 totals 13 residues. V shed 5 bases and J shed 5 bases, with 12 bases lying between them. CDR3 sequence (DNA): TGTGCCAGCAGCGCGCACCAACAGTATGGCTACACCTTC. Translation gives CASSAHQQYGYTF.

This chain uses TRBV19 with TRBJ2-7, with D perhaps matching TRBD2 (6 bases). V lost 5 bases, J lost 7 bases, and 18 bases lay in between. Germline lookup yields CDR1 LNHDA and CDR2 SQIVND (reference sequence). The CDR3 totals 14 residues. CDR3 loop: CASSGGDPLGEQYF. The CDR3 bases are TGTGCCAGTAGTGGCGGGGACCCGTTGGGAGAGCAGTACTTC.

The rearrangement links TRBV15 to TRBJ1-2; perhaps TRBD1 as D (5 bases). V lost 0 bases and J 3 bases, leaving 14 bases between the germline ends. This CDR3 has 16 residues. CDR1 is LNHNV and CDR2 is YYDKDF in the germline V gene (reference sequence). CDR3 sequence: CATSRDLGEVYYGYTF. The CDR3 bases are TGTGCCACCAGCAGAGATTTAGGGGAAGTGTACTATGGCTACACCTTC. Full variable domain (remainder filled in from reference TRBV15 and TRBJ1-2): DAMVIQNPRYQVTQFGKPVTLSCSQTLNHNVMYWYQQKSSQAPKLLFHYYDKDFNNEADTPDNFQSRRPNTSFCFLDIRSPGLGDTAMYLCATSRDLGEVYYGYTFGSGTRLTVV.

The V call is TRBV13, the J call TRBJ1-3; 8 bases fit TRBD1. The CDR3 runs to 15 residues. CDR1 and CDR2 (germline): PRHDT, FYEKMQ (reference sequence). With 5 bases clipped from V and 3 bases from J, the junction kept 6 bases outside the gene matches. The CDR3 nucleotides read TGTGCCAGCAGCCGGACGACAGGGGTTGGAAACACCATATATTTT. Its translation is CASSRTTGVGNTIYF.

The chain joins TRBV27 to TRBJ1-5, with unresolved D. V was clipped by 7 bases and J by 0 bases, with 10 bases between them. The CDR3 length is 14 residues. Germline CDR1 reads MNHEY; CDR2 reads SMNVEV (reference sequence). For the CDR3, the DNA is TGTGCCAGCAAACCCGTGTATAGCAATCAGCCCCAGCATTTT. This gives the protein CASKPVYSNQPQHF.

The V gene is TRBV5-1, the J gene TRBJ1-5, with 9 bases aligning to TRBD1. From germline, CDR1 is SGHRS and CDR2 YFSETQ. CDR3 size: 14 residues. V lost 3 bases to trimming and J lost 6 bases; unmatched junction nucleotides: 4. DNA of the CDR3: TGCGCCAGCAGCTCCGGGACAGGGAGTCAGCCCCAGCATTTT. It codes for CASSSGTGSQPQHF. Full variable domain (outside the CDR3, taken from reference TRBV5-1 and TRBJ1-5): KAGVTQTPRYLIKTRGQQVTLSCSPISGHRSVSWYQQTPGQGLQFLFEYFSETQRNKGNFPGRFSGRQFSNSRSEMNVSTLELGDSALYLCASSSGTGSQPQHFGDGTRLSIL.

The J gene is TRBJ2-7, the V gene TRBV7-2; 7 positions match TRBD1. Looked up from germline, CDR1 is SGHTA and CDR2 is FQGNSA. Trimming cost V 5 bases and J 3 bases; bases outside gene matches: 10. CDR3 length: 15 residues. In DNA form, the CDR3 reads TGTGCCAGCAGCCCGAGACAGGGTCTACACTACGAGCAGTACTTC. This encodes CASSPRQGLHYEQYF.

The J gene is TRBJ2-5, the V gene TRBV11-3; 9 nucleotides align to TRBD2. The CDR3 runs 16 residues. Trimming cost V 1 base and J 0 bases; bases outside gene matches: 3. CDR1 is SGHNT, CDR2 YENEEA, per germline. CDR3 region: CASSLGASGDQETQYF. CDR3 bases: TGTGCCAGCAGCTTAGGGGCTAGCGGGGACCAAGAGACCCAGTACTTC.

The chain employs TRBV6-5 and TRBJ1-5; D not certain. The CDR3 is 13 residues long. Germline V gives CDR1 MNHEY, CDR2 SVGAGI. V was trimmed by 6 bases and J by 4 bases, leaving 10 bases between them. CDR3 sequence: CASRGSPNQPQHF. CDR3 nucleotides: TGTGCCAGCAGAGGATCCCCTAATCAGCCCCAGCATTTT.

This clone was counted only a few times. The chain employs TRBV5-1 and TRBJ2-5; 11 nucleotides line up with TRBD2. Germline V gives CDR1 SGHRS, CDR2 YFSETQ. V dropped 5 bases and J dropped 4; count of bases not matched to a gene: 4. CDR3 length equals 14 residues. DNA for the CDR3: TGCGCCAGCAGAACTCTAGCGGGAGGAGAGACCCAGTACTTC. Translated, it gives CASRTLAGGETQYF.

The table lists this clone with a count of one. The CDR3 DNA follows: TGTGCCAGCAGTGATCACAGCCTTGGGGCTGAAAAACTGTTTTTT. This gives the protein CASSDHSLGAEKLFF. The gene calls are TRBV25-1 and TRBJ1-4, with D possibly matching TRBD1 (5 bases). The CDR3 length is 15 residues. V was trimmed by 3 bases and J by 7 bases, leaving 15 bases between them. From germline, CDR1 is MGHDK and CDR2 SYGVNS.

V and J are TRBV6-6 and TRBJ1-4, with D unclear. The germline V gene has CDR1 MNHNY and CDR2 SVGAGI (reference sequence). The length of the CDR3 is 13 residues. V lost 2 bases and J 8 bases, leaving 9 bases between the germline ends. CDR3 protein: CASSYRGIEKLFF. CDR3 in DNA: TGTGCCAGCAGTTACCGGGGAATCGAAAAACTGTTTTTT.

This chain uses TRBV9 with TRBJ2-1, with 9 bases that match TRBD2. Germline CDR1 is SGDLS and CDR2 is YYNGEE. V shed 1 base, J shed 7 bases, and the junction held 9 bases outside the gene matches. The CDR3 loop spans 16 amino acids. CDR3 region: CASSVMFRGGANEQFF. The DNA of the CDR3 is TGTGCCAGCAGCGTAATGTTTCGCGGGGGGGCGAATGAGCAGTTCTTC.

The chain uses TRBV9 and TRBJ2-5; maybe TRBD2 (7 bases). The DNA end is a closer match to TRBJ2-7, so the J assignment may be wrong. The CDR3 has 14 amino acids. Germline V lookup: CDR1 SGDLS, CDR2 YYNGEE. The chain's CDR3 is CASSIAGADYEQYF. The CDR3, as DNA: TGTGCCAGCAGCATTGCGGGGGCAGACTACGAGCAGTACTTC.

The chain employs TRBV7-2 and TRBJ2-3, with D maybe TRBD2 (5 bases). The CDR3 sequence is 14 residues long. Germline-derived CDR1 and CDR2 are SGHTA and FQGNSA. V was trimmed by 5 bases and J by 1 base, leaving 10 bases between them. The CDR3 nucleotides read TGTGCCAGCAGCATAGGACTGGGCACAGATACGCAGTATTTT. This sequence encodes CASSIGLGTDTQYF.

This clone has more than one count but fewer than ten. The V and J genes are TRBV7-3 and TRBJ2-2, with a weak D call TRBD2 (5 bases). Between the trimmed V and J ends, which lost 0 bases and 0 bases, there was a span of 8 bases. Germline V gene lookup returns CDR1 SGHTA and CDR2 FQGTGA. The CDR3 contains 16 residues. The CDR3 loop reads CASSLTSRANTGELFF. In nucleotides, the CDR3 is TGTGCCAGCAGCTTAACTTCGAGGGCGAACACCGGGGAGCTGTTTTTT.

The CDR3 protein is CASSPKVGRGETQYF. The CDR3 nucleotides are TGTGCCAGCAGCCCCAAGGTCGGTAGAGGGGAGACCCAGTACTTC. The V gene is TRBV7-2, the J gene TRBJ2-5, with D possibly TRBD2 on 5 matching bases. The CDR3 length is 15 residues. Germline loops: CDR1 SGHTA, CDR2 FQGNSA. The V gene lost 5 bases and the J gene lost 5 bases, with 18 bases spanning the gap.

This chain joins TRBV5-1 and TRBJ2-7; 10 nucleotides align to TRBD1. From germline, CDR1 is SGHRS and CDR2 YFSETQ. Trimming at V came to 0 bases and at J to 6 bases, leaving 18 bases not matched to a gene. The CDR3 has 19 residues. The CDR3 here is CASSLAGDFMGQGKSEQYF. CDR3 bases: TGCGCCAGCAGCTTGGCAGGAGATTTTATGGGACAGGGGAAGAGCGAGCAGTACTTC.

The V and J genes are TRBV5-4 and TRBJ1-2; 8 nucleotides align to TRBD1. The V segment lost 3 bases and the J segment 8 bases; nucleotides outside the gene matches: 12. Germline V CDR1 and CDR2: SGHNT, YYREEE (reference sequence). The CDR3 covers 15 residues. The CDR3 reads CASSSEGQGRWGYTF. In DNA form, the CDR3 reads TGTGCCAGCAGCTCTGAAGGACAGGGACGGTGGGGCTACACCTTC.